The T cell receptor beta chain described here comes from a study of cytomegalovirus exposure and HLA in healthy donors. Whole-study results and caveats: Common viral pathogens (according to a later analysis) appeared linked to several of the most significant clusters. The presence/absence work took it that sequencing depth was about the same across donors.

Primers included in the PCR were 60 Vbeta and 13 Jbeta primers. Sequencing used immunoSEQ multiplex PCR; TCRdb keeps in-frame clones, though not all of them. The repertoire holds about 220,000 clones, 65% to 85% seen once, with roughly 0.71% in the top ten. Of note for this clone: Its target is not known.

This TCR derives from a boy aged 2-9 years in good health and CMV-seronegative. Sample: PBMCs.

As DNA, the CDR3 is TGTGCCTGGAGCGCCAGGGGGGCTAATGAAAAACTGTTTTTT. Translated: CAWSARGANEKLFF. The chain couples TRBV30 to TRBJ1-4; 7 nucleotides align to TRBD1. The CDR3 covers 14 residues. Germline loops: CDR1 GTSNPN, CDR2 SVGIG (reference sequence). Trimming at V came to 3 bases and at J to 3 bases, leaving 4 bases not matched to a gene.